This is a list of T cell receptor beta chains from one sample in a study of regulatory T cells in long-lasting Graves disease. TCRdb ran MiXCR on the multiplex PCR reads and lists one entry per CDR3 protein. The top ten clones hold approximately 17% of a sample with 350,000 to 500,000 distinct CDR3 sequences, around 15% of them seen once. A further study also used this sample, focusing on T cells in Graves' hyperthyroidism and ophthalmopathy.

Sequences were derived from peripheral blood mononuclear cells (PBMCs), sampled at new diagnosis, from a patient treated with antithyroid drugs. The source is a woman in her 50s with Graves disease. CDR3s include the opening cysteine and the closing phenylalanine or tryptophan. Each record gives: clone size, V gene, J gene, D gene, CDR3 DNA, CDR3 protein. The D gene is left open where the match is weak. Expanded clones are given a class, and other clones once, few, many or no size at all.

many	TRBV27	TRBJ2-7	TRBD1	TGTGCCAGCAGTTTACAGGGGGTAGTCTACGAGCAGTACTTC	CASSLQGVVYEQYF
few	TRBV7-3	TRBJ2-1	-	TGTGCCAGCAGCCTAGGGACTGAGCAGTTCTTC	CASSLGTEQFF
many	TRBV30	TRBJ1-1	TRBD1	TGTGCCTGGAGCGCAGACAGGGACACTGAAGCTTTCTTT	CAWSADRDTEAFF
many	TRBV24-1	TRBJ2-2	-	TGTGCCACCGCGGAGAGGGCGGCCACCGGGGAGCTGTTTTTT	CATAERAATGELFF
many	TRBV12-3/TRBV12-4	TRBJ1-4	-	TGTGCCAGCAGTTTACCCGGAGGTCATGAAAAACTGTTTTTT	CASSLPGGHEKLFF
many	TRBV9	TRBJ1-1	-	TGTGCCAGCAGCGTAGGTTGGCACCTGAACACTGAAGCTTTCTTT	CASSVGWHLNTEAFF
few	TRBV4-1	TRBJ1-2	-	TGCGCCAGCAGCCAAGTCGGGCTGAACTATGGCTACACCTTC	CASSQVGLNYGYTF
few	TRBV10-1	TRBJ2-2	-	TGCGCCAGCAATCGAAACGCGAACACCGGGGAGCTGCCTTTT	CASNRNANTGELPF
many	TRBV2	TRBJ1-4	-	TGTGCCAGCAGTGAAGGGCCGCGTAATGAAAAACTGTTTTTT	CASSEGPRNEKLFF
few	TRBV10-3	TRBJ2-7	TRBD1	TGTGCCATCAGTGATCACGAGGGGGACAGGGGGTTCTACGAGCAGTACTTC	CAISDHEGDRGFYEQYF
few	TRBV19	TRBJ1-1	-	TGTGCCAGTAGTATGGCCGGGGGCGGAACTGAAGCTTTCTTT	CASSMAGGGTEAFF
many	TRBV3-1	TRBJ2-2	-	TGTGCCAGCAGCCAGTCGGAGCCTACGCTGTTTTTT	CASSQSEPTLFF
few	TRBV11-3	TRBJ2-1	-	TGTGCCAGCAGCTTAGATAGAGGAACGCTCGTGGGGGAGCAGTTCTTC	CASSLDRGTLVGEQFF
many	TRBV28	TRBJ2-1	TRBD1	TGTGCCAGCACCACCGGGACAGGACGGAGGGGGACGTTCTTC	CASTTGTGRRGTFF
-	TRBV20-1	TRBJ2-7	-	TGCAGTGCGAGCATGGGGTGGGACGAGCAGTACTTC	CSASMGWDEQYF
few	TRBV29-1	TRBJ1-1	TRBD1	TGCAGCGTTCAAGAGGTCAGGGGGCGAGAAGCTTTCTTT	CSVQEVRGREAFF
few	TRBV2	TRBJ1-4	-	TGTGCCAGCAGGAAGGGGATAGGAGAAAAACTGTTTTTT	CASRKGIGEKLFF
few	TRBV20-1	TRBJ1-1	-	TGCAGTGCTAATACCCTCAGGGGAAGGACTGAAGCTTTCTTT	CSANTLRGRTEAFF
many	TRBV3-1	TRBJ1-1	-	TGTGCCAGCAGCCAATCCTTAGGGATGAACACTGAAGCTTTCTTT	CASSQSLGMNTEAFF
many	TRBV27	TRBJ2-7	TRBD2	TGTGCCAGCAGTTTTACCGGGCTAGCGGGAACCGAGCAGTACTTC	CASSFTGLAGTEQYF
-	TRBV10-3	TRBJ1-5	-	TGTGCCACGACGGAGGCGGGTAATCAGCCCCAGCATTTT	CATTEAGNQPQHF
many	TRBV20-1	TRBJ2-1	-	TGCAGTGCTAGAGGGGGGCAGGAGGGCTCCTACAATGAGCAGTTCTTC	CSARGGQEGSYNEQFF
many	TRBV28	TRBJ2-7	TRBD2	TGTGCCAGCAGTTCTCCCGGGGGGTCCTACGAGCAGTACTTC	CASSSPGGSYEQYF
many	TRBV18	TRBJ1-1	-	TGTGCCAGCTCACCAAGGGCTGCGAACACTGAAGCTTTCTTT	CASSPRAANTEAFF
many	TRBV19	TRBJ2-7	-	TGTGCCAGTAGCCCAGAGGGGAAAATAAGCTACGAGCAGTACTTC	CASSPEGKISYEQYF
many	TRBV5-6	TRBJ1-1	-	TGTGCCAGCAGCTTGGGGGAGGTGAACACTGAAGCTTTCTTT	CASSLGEVNTEAFF
many	TRBV20-1	TRBJ1-1	-	TGCAGTGCTTCCGACAGGTGGGACACTGAAGCTTTCTTT	CSASDRWDTEAFF
many	TRBV11-1	TRBJ2-2	TRBD2	TGTGCCAGCAGCCCAGGACTAGCGGTAAACTCCGGGGAGCTGTTTTTT	CASSPGLAVNSGELFF
few	TRBV5-4	TRBJ1-1	TRBD1	TGTGCCAGCAGCTTGGTGGCAGGGGGGTCTGAAGCTTTCTTT	CASSLVAGGSEAFF
-	TRBV28	TRBJ2-7	TRBD2	TGTGCCAGCAGTTTATTACCTAGCGGGAACTCCTACGAGCAGTACTTC	CASSLLPSGNSYEQYF
many	TRBV12-3/TRBV12-4	TRBJ2-5	-	TGTGCCAGCCAGGGACCGCTGACCCAGTACTTC	CASQGPLTQYF
-	TRBV4-2	TRBJ1-4	TRBD1	TGTGCCAGCAGACAGACAGGGGGCGAGAGTGAAAAACTGTTTTTT	CASRQTGGESEKLFF
-	TRBV6-1	TRBJ2-7	TRBD2	TGTGCCAGCAGTGGGGAGGGTTACGAGCAGTACTTC	CASSGEGYEQYF
-	TRBV18	TRBJ1-2	TRBD1	TGTGCCAGCTCACCTTACTCGGGACAGGGGTTGAGTGGCTACACCTTC	CASSPYSGQGLSGYTF
many	TRBV28	TRBJ1-3	TRBD1	TGTGCCAGCAACCGGCCGGGACAGGGGGGACCCTCTGGAAACACCATATATTTT	CASNRPGQGGPSGNTIYF
-	TRBV9	TRBJ2-2	-	TGTGCCAGCAGCGCCGCGATTAGTGGCACCGGGGAGCTGTTTTTT	CASSAAISGTGELFF
many	TRBV28	TRBJ2-7	TRBD1	TGTGCCAGCCCACCCGGGACAGGGGGCTCCTACGAGCAGTACTTC	CASPPGTGGSYEQYF
-	TRBV6-2/TRBV6-3	TRBJ2-1	-	TGTGCCAGCAGTGATTGGAAGACAAAATACGACAATGAGCAGTTCTTC	CASSDWKTKYDNEQFF
-	TRBV6-2/TRBV6-3	TRBJ1-5	-	TGTGCCAGCAGTGAAGGGGAGCGGCAGCCCCAGCATTTT	CASSEGERQPQHF
many	TRBV6-9	TRBJ2-2	-	TGTGCCAGCAGTTACTCTAGACGGGCCACCGGGGAGCTGTTTTTT	CASSYSRRATGELFF
many	TRBV7-9	TRBJ1-5	-	TGTGCCAGCGCGGGCCAGGGTAGTCAGCCCCAGCATTTT	CASAGQGSQPQHF
few	TRBV29-1	TRBJ1-1	-	TGCAGCGTCGTCGACGGTACTGAAGCTTTCTTT	CSVVDGTEAFF
-	TRBV7-9	TRBJ2-4	TRBD1	TGTGCCAGCAGCTTCTCCGGGACAGGGGGCTTGTTGGTCAAAAACATTCAGTACTTC	CASSFSGTGGLLVKNIQYF
many	TRBV28	TRBJ2-1	-	TGTGCCAGCAGGGGGGGGGACAGCTACAATGAGCAGTTCTTC	CASRGGDSYNEQFF
few	TRBV9	TRBJ2-7	TRBD2	TGTGCCAGCAGCGTAGGGGAGCGGGAACTCCCCTACGAGCAGTACTTC	CASSVGERELPYEQYF
many	TRBV5-1	TRBJ2-4	TRBD2	TGCGCCAGCAGCCAACGACTAGCGGGAGGCCAGGGTGCAGCCAAAAACATTCAGTACTTC	CASSQRLAGGQGAAKNIQYF
many	TRBV3-1	TRBJ2-2	-	TGTGCCAGCAGCCAAGATAGCGGTACCGGGGAGCTGTTTTTT	CASSQDSGTGELFF
-	TRBV10-3	TRBJ1-1	TRBD1	TGTGCCATCAGTGAGCCGGACAGGGAGAACACTGAAGCTTTCTTT	CAISEPDRENTEAFF
-	TRBV5-1	TRBJ1-3	-	TGTGCCAGCAGCTTCCAACAGGGAGGTGCGGGAGTAAACACCATATATTTT	CASSFQQGGAGVNTIYF
-	TRBV18	TRBJ2-2	TRBD2	TGTGCCAGCTCTAACCTGACTAGCACGAACACCGGGGAGCTGTTTTTT	CASSNLTSTNTGELFF
-	TRBV9	TRBJ2-1	-	TGTGCCAGCAGCGTAGCCCAGGGTACCTACAATGAGCAGTTCTTC	CASSVAQGTYNEQFF
few	TRBV20-1	TRBJ1-1	TRBD1	TGCAGTGCTAGAGACCCAAGACAGGGGGGGTTAGGTTGGACTGAAGCTTTCTTT	CSARDPRQGGLGWTEAFF
few	TRBV11-2	TRBJ1-2	TRBD1	TGTGCCAGCAGCTTCACCGGGACAGGGGATCTTAACTATGGCTACACCTTC	CASSFTGTGDLNYGYTF
-	TRBV20-1	TRBJ2-3	TRBD2	TGCAGTGCTAGTTGGCTAGCGGGAGTAGACCCCCTCACAGATACGCAGTATTTT	CSASWLAGVDPLTDTQYF
many	TRBV7-8	TRBJ2-5	-	TGTGCCAGCAGCCAACCGGGGACCATCCAAGAGACCCAGTACTTC	CASSQPGTIQETQYF
few	TRBV2	TRBJ1-5	-	TGTGCCAGCAGTGTGGGGCGGAGCAACAATCAGCCCCAGCATTTT	CASSVGRSNNQPQHF
-	TRBV9	TRBJ2-3	-	TGTGCCAGCAGCGTAGAGAACGGGGCTAGCACAGATACGCAGTATTTT	CASSVENGASTDTQYF